Presented here are 29 T cell receptor beta chains from one specimen sequenced in a study of T cells after yellow fever vaccination. TCRdb processed the 5' RACE reads anew with MiXCR; each CDR3 protein has one entry. Of about 220,000 distinct CDR3 sequences listed, roughly 3.3% were seen once; the top ten hold roughly 3%. The input for sequencing was CD4+ T cells sorted from PBMCs, taken 10 days after the yellow fever booster vaccination. These TCRs come from a man in his late teens or twenties who received the YFV17D yellow fever vaccine.

The chain employs TRBV7-2 and TRBJ1-2; possible D gene TRBD1, 6 bases. This CDR3 has 13 amino acids. V was cut by 1 base and J by 7 bases, with 10 bases left in between. Germline V gives CDR1 SGHTA, CDR2 FQGNSA. CDR3 sequence: CASSLESGAGYTF. The CDR3 bases are TGTGCCAGCAGCTTAGAATCGGGGGCTGGCTACACCTTC.

The table lists this clonotype with many counts. This sequence joins TRBV15 and TRBJ2-7; D is undetermined. The CDR3 covers 13 residues. Trimming removed 4 bases from V and 2 bases from J, with 9 bases in between. Germline V gene lookup returns CDR1 LNHNV and CDR2 YYDKDF (reference sequence). The CDR3 DNA follows: TGTGCCACCAGCATTGGCGTGACCTACGAGCAGTACTTC. Translating gives CATSIGVTYEQYF. Full variable domain (rest looked up from reference TRBV15 and TRBJ2-7): DAMVIQNPRYQVTQFGKPVTLSCSQTLNHNVMYWYQQKSSQAPKLLFHYYDKDFNNEADTPDNFQSRRPNTSFCFLDIRSPGLGDTAMYLCATSIGVTYEQYFGPGTRLTVT.

The table lists this clonotype with a count of one. This may stem from a read error, because a much larger clone lies one nucleotide away. The chain carries TRBV5-1 and TRBJ2-3; D call uncertain. This CDR3 has 15 residues. Germline V CDR1 and CDR2: SGHRS, YFSETQ. CDR3: CASSFRLPRTDTEYF. DNA of the CDR3: TGCGCCAGCAGCTTTCGCTTACCCCGCACAGATACGGAGTATTTT. Full variable domain (outside the CDR3, taken from reference TRBV5-1 and TRBJ2-3): KAGVTQTPRYLIKTRGQQVTLSCSPISGHRSVSWYQQTPGQGLQFLFEYFSETQRNKGNFPGRFSGRQFSNSRSEMNVSTLELGDSALYLCASSFRLPRTDTEYFGPGTRLTVL.

This clonotype was found many times. The chain couples TRBV7-2 to TRBJ2-1; D is unclear. Trimming pared 1 base from V and 7 bases from J, leaving 11 bases between. The CDR3 extends over 14 amino acids. CDR1 is SGHTA, CDR2 FQGNSA, per germline. The CDR3 DNA sequence: TGTGCCAGCAGCTTAGGGGCTAGTCTTAATGAGCAGTTCTTC. This encodes CASSLGASLNEQFF.

This clonotype was seen repeatedly, ten times or more. V gene TRBV5-1 combines with J gene TRBJ2-3; D is unresolved. CDR3 size: 15 residues. V gave up 2 bases and J gave up 5 bases, with 15 bases separating them. Per germline, CDR1 SGHRS and CDR2 YFSETQ. This CDR3 reads CASSLNLAIGDTQYF. Here the CDR3 DNA reads TGCGCCAGCAGCTTAAACCTTGCTATAGGAGATACGCAGTATTTT.

This clonotype appeared many times. The chain has TRBV6-6 and TRBJ2-1; a weak D match, TRBD1 (5 bases). V lost 2 bases to trimming and J lost 3 bases, with 17 bases between them. This CDR3 is built from 17 residues. Germline-derived CDR1 and CDR2 are MNHNY and SVGAGI (reference sequence). CDR3 protein: CASSYPRSGKSYNEQFF. CDR3 coding DNA: TGTGCCAGCAGTTACCCAAGGTCAGGGAAGAGCTACAATGAGCAGTTCTTC.

This clonotype was detected ten times or more. The genes are TRBV4-1 and TRBJ2-5, with unresolved D. V lost 1 base, J lost 5 bases, and 20 bases lay in between. The V gene's germline CDR1 is MGHRA and CDR2 YSYEKL. The CDR3 length is 17 residues. CDR3 DNA: TGCGCCAGCAGCCAAGCCCCCCCAGGAGCCGCAGAGGAGACCCAGTACTTC. It codes for CASSQAPPGAAEETQYF.

This clonotype has only a few counts. The J gene is TRBJ2-7, the V gene TRBV2, with D tentatively TRBD1 (6 bases). Trimming cost V 2 bases and J 6 bases, with 11 bases left between them. Germline CDR1 reads SNHLY; CDR2 reads FYNNEI. This CDR3 has 13 residues. Written as DNA, the CDR3 is TGTGCCAGCAGTGAATCAGGGACAAGCGAGCAGTACGTC. The encoded protein is CASSESGTSEQYV.

This clonotype has at least ten counts. V and J are TRBV29-1 and TRBJ2-1; no reliable D call. Germline V lookup: CDR1 SQVTM, CDR2 ANQGSEA. Trimming took off 6 bases at V and 1 base at J, with 7 bases between the two ends. The CDR3 covers 12 residues. Written as DNA, the CDR3 is TGCAGCGTGGCCTGGTCCTACAATGAGCAGTTCTTC. This encodes CSVAWSYNEQFF.

This clonotype has a count of ten or more. The V and J genes are TRBV7-2 and TRBJ2-1, with TRBD2 identical over 9 bases. Unmatched junction bases numbered 4, after V lost 2 bases and J lost 8 bases. CDR3 length: 14 amino acids. Looked up from germline, CDR1 is SGHTA and CDR2 is FQGNSA. The CDR3 region has the DNA TGTGCCAGCAGCTTATTGGGCGGGGGGGATGAGCAGTTCTTC. This gives the protein CASSLLGGGDEQFF.

This clonotype has just a few counts. Written as DNA, the CDR3 is TGTGCCAGTAGTAACGCACGGAGCGGGGGGGCCTCCTACAATGAGCAGTTCTTC. Protein sequence: CASSNARSGGASYNEQFF. This chain joins TRBV19 and TRBJ2-1; TRBD2 matches at 10 bases. Germline V CDR1 and CDR2: LNHDA, SQIVND (reference sequence). Trimming cost V 4 bases and J 0 bases; bases outside gene matches: 9. This CDR3 comprises 18 residues.

This clonotype has a handful of counts. The genes are TRBV29-1 and TRBJ2-3; D tentatively fits TRBD1 or TRBD2 (5 bases each). Germline values: CDR1 SQVTM, CDR2 ANQGSEA. Trimming took off 4 bases at V and 0 bases at J, with 14 bases between the two ends. The CDR3 is made up of 15 amino acids. CDR3 protein: CSVAGQLRSTDTQYF. The CDR3 DNA reads as TGCAGCGTTGCGGGGCAGCTCCGTAGCACAGATACGCAGTATTTT.

The sample holds a few counts of this clonotype. The chain links TRBV12-3 or TRBV12-4 to TRBJ2-5; D is tentatively TRBD1 or TRBD2 (5 bases each). This CDR3 is built from 12 residues. With 4 bases removed from V and 5 bases from J, the gap between germline ends came to 8 bases. The CDR3 is CASSSGPETQYF. Here the CDR3 DNA reads TGTGCCAGCAGTTCGGGACCGGAGACCCAGTACTTC.

There are many counts of this clonotype. This chain links TRBV27 with TRBJ1-5; no clear D. The length of the CDR3 is 15 residues. V dropped 6 bases and J dropped 4 bases, with 16 bases sitting between them. Germline V gives CDR1 MNHEY, CDR2 SMNVEV (reference sequence). Written as DNA, the CDR3 is TGTGCCAGCAGGGGGTGGGCGGACGCGAATCAGCCCCAGCATTTT. Translated: CASRGWADANQPQHF.

This clonotype was detected ten times or more. The gene calls are TRBV11-2 and TRBJ2-1, with D possibly being TRBD2 (6 bases). The ends were cut back, 1 base at V and 8 bases at J, with 15 bases in the middle. The CDR3 spans 15 residues. Germline V gives CDR1 SGHAT, CDR2 FQNNGV. CDR3 DNA sequence: TGTGCCAGCAGCTTAGGTGCGGGGCCGTACCATGAGCAGTTCTTC. Translating it yields CASSLGAGPYHEQFF.

In this sample, this clonotype turned up many times. This rearrangement joins TRBV11-2 to TRBJ2-2; 7 bases are shared with TRBD1. CDR3 length equals 16 residues. With V trimmed by 6 bases and J by 0 bases, 7 bases remained unmatched. Germline V CDR1 and CDR2: SGHAT, FQNNGV. CDR3 coding DNA: TGTGCCAGCAGATGGAGCCAGGGGGCGAACACCGGGGAGCTGTTTTTT. This gives the protein CASRWSQGANTGELFF.

This clonotype has a count of ten or more. The chain couples TRBV12-3 or TRBV12-4 to TRBJ2-1; TRBD2 matches 8 bases. This CDR3 contains 16 residues. V was pared by 5 bases and J by 4 bases, with 10 bases of the junction left unmatched. The CDR3 sequence: CASSPPGSGAYNEQFF. As DNA, the CDR3 is TGTGCCAGCAGTCCACCCGGTAGCGGGGCTTACAATGAGCAGTTCTTC.

This clonotype was counted at least ten times. This rearrangement joins TRBV12-3 or TRBV12-4 to TRBJ2-7, with a possible D match to TRBD1 (6 bases). This CDR3 region has 14 residues. Trimming took 1 base from V and 3 from J, leaving 10 bases between them. Written as DNA, the CDR3 is TGTGCCAGCAGTTTAGGGACAGCCTTCTACGAGCAGTACGTC. Its protein is CASSLGTAFYEQYV.

There are many counts of this clonotype. This sequence joins TRBV12-3 or TRBV12-4 and TRBJ2-5; the D is unclear. This CDR3 spans 13 amino acids. The V end was cut by 4 bases, the J end by 7 bases, with 13 bases between. The CDR3 coding sequence is TGTGCCAGCAGTTCTGCCGGGTATGGGACCCAGTACTTC. This sequence encodes CASSSAGYGTQYF.

V is TRBV7-2 and J is TRBJ1-1, with D unresolved. The CDR3 consists of 16 residues. The V end was cut by 9 bases, the J end by 4 bases, with 24 bases between. Germline V gene lookup returns CDR1 SGHTA and CDR2 FQGNSA. DNA of the CDR3: TGTGCCAGTCGCCCCAAGGGAGCTAGATCGAGCACTGAAGCTTTCTTT. Translating gives CASRPKGARSSTEAFF.

This clonotype was detected ten times or more. The chain uses TRBV30 and TRBJ2-1, with 7 bases aligning to TRBD2. The CDR3 length is 12 residues. Germline V gives CDR1 GTSNPN, CDR2 SVGIG (reference sequence). The V gene end was trimmed by 7 bases and the J gene end by 5 bases; junction bases not matched to a gene: 5. CDR3: CAFDGGNNEQFF. CDR3 nucleotide sequence: TGTGCCTTTGACGGGGGGAACAATGAGCAGTTCTTC.

J is TRBJ2-3 and V is TRBV5-1, with 8 bases matching TRBD1. The length of the CDR3 is 15 residues. The V and J ends lost 6 bases and 6 bases, in that order; junction bases with no gene match: 12. The germline gives CDR1 SGHRS, CDR2 YFSETQ. The CDR3, as DNA: TGCGCCAGCATGGTAGGCACAGGGGGAACGGATACGCAGTATTTT. It encodes CASMVGTGGTDTQYF.

This clonotype was detected many times. CDR3 in DNA: TGTGCCAGCAGCCGCGACAGGGACGGTGGCTACACCTTC. This codes for CASSRDRDGGYTF. J is TRBJ1-2 and V is TRBV7-2; 7 bases line up with TRBD1. The junction had 7 bases not matched to a gene; V was cut back by 5 bases and J by 7 bases. From germline, CDR1 is SGHTA and CDR2 FQGNSA. The CDR3 has 13 amino acids.

The rearrangement joins TRBV12-3 or TRBV12-4 to TRBJ1-5; D unclear. The CDR3 consists of 15 residues. The V end was cut by 1 base, the J end by 6 bases, with 13 bases between. The DNA for the CDR3 is TGTGCCAGCAGTTTAGGTAACTCCCTTGGTCAGCCCCAGCATTTT. Translation: CASSLGNSLGQPQHF.

At least ten counts were recorded for this clonotype. The rearrangement links TRBV5-6 to TRBJ2-7; possible D gene TRBD1, 5 bases. The CDR3 runs 14 residues. CDR1 and CDR2 (germline): SGHDT, YYEEEE. Trimming took 2 bases from V and 6 from J, leaving 15 bases between them. CDR3 in amino acids: CASSFRQSDGEQYV. CDR3 nucleotides: TGTGCCAGCAGCTTCCGACAGTCCGACGGCGAGCAGTACGTC.

This clonotype was seen ten or more times. V gene TRBV3-1 combines with J gene TRBJ2-1; TRBD2 is a possible D gene (6 bases). The CDR3 is 17 amino acids. Germline V gene lookup returns CDR1 LGHDT and CDR2 YNNKEL (reference sequence). With 4 bases removed from V and 7 bases from J, the gap between germline ends came to 23 bases. CDR3 sequence reads: CASSPAPTGEKPNEQFF. CDR3 bases: TGTGCCAGCAGCCCAGCCCCGACGGGGGAAAAGCCTAATGAGCAGTTCTTC.

This clonotype was picked up a small number of times. This chain links TRBV12-3 or TRBV12-4 with TRBJ2-5; 11 nucleotides line up with TRBD2. With V trimmed by 5 bases and J by 2 bases, 7 bases remained unmatched. The CDR3 totals 16 residues. As DNA, the CDR3 is TGTGCCAGCAGTACCCGACTAGCGGGACCGCAAGAGACCCAGTACTTC. Its translation is CASSTRLAGPQETQYF.

In regard to this clonotype: The junction and the germline gene differ at one end; a read error may be behind it. This chain joins TRBV6-5 and TRBJ2-7, with TRBD1 as a possible D gene (5 bases). The CDR3 is 13 residues long. Germline-derived CDR1 and CDR2 are MNHEY and SVGAGI. The CDR3 nucleotides are TGTGCCAGCTGTTACTTCTCAGGGTACGAGCAGTACTTC. Protein: CASCYFSGYEQYF.

This chain connects TRBV6-5 to TRBJ2-3, with 8 positions matching TRBD2. With V trimmed by 6 bases and J by 4 bases, 12 bases remained unmatched. The CDR3 covers 16 residues. The V gene's germline CDR1 is MNHEY and CDR2 SVGAGI. DNA for the CDR3: TGTGCCAGCAGGCCTTCCCCGGGACTAGTGGCAGATACGCAGTATTTT. Encoded protein: CASRPSPGLVADTQYF.